The 12 T cell receptor beta chains in this list originate from one sample, sequenced in a study of tumor-infiltrating lymphocytes in primary liver carcinoma (TCRdb year 2017). The sequencing machine was an Illumina HiSeq 2500. Starting from about 500 ng total RNA, TCRbeta-specific cDNA was produced by reverse transcription with a constant-region primer and ProtoScript II reverse transcriptase. Three nested multiplex PCR rounds, following a slightly modified ARM-PCR procedure, were used to build the TCRbeta libraries. The first two PCR rounds used multiplex TRBV1-TRBV30 forward primers with a Cbeta reverse primer, each for 10 cycles. The raw public data were reprocessed by TCRdb itself: fastp quality trimming at Q25, MiXCR clonotype calling, in-frame beta chains only. Each entry merges the rows of one CDR3 protein and shows their most common DNA and genes. For this sample the table gives around 330,000 distinct CDR3 sequences, of which approximately 54% were detected only once. The ten largest clones take up about 17% of the sample.

Blood RNA was extracted from unsorted whole blood with TRIzol reagent; germline DNA came from the DNeasy Blood & Tissue kit. The sequenced sample was peripheral blood. All receptors come from a woman aged 25-40 years with primary liver carcinoma and hepatitis B virus infection.

The rearrangement links TRBV24-1 to TRBJ2-5; unclear D gene. This CDR3 is 14 amino acids long. Trimming cost V 3 bases and J 2 bases, with 9 bases left between them. CDR1 and CDR2 (germline): KGHDR, SFDVKD. The CDR3 reads CATSDARKQETQYF. CDR3 DNA sequence: TGTGCCACCAGTGATGCCAGAAAACAAGAGACCCAGTACTTC.

This clonotype came up once. Mismatch with germline at one junction end may stem from a read error. This chain uses TRBV5-8 with TRBJ1-2; D uncertain. Germline lookup yields CDR1 SGHTS and CDR2 YDEGEE. The CDR3 loop spans 16 amino acids. DNA for the CDR3: TGTGCCAGCAGCACAAGCGACACGCCAAGAAACTACGGCTACACCTTC. Translation gives CASSTSDTPRNYGYTF.

In this sample, this clonotype turned up a few times. V is TRBV12-3 or TRBV12-4 and J is TRBJ2-7; TRBD1 agrees at 9 bases. Trimming cost V 3 bases and J 2 bases; bases outside gene matches: 11. This CDR3 has 17 amino acids. This chain's CDR3 is CASSFSTGGAVPYEQYF. CDR3 DNA: TGTGCCAGCAGTTTTAGTACAGGGGGCGCGGTCCCCTACGAGCAGTACTTC.

Regarding this clonotype: A junction boundary mismatches the germline segment, possibly from a read error. The chain combines TRBV11-2 with TRBJ2-3, with D perhaps TRBD1 (5 bases). The CDR3 extends over 17 amino acids. Germline V CDR1 and CDR2: SGHAT, FQNNGV. CDR3 sequence: CASSLRGRAVSTDTQYF. Here the CDR3 DNA reads TGCGCCAGCAGCTTAAGGGGTCGGGCGGTTAGCACAGATACGCAGTATTTT.

V and J are TRBV6-2 or TRBV6-3 and TRBJ1-3; D gene unclear. V lost 6 bases to trimming and J lost 0 bases, with 9 bases between them. Germline assignment: CDR1 MNHEY and CDR2 SVGEGT. This CDR3 is built from 14 residues. CDR3 sequence (DNA): TGTGCCAGCAGACCCGTCGGCTCTGGAAACACCATATATTTT. Protein: CASRPVGSGNTIYF.

This clonotype was seen a few times. Relative to the germline gene, one junction end is altered; a read error may explain this. The CDR3 protein is CASGLLQGNTGELLF. In DNA form, the CDR3 reads TGTGCTAGTGGTTTGCTACAGGGGAACACCGGGGAGCTGCTTTTT. The rearrangement links TRBV12-5 to TRBJ2-2; 7 bases are shared with TRBD1. Germline CDR1 and CDR2: LGHNT and FRNRAP. The CDR3 consists of 15 residues. Drawing the rest from reference TRBV12-5 and TRBJ2-2, the complete variable domain is DARVTQTPRHKVTEMGQEVTMRCQPILGHNTVFWYRQTMMQGLELLAYFRNRAPLDDSGMPKDRFSAEMPDATLATLKIQPSEPRDSAVYFCASGLLQGNTGELLFGEGSRLTVL.

This clonotype has at least ten counts. The CDR3 DNA sequence: TGCAGCGGAAGAGGTTCCGGGGAAAGCTCCTACAATGAGCAGTTCTTC. It specifies CSGRGSGESSYNEQFF. The chain combines TRBV29-1 with TRBJ2-1; D perhaps matches TRBD2 (5 bases). CDR3 length: 16 amino acids. Per germline, CDR1 SQVTM and CDR2 ANQGSEA. Trimming took 7 bases from V and 0 from J, leaving 19 bases between them.

Note on this clonotype: Sequence at one end of the junction differs from germline and may be a read error. This chain links TRBV12-3 or TRBV12-4 with TRBJ2-5; the match to TRBD2 covers 7 bases. The CDR3 covers 13 residues. This chain's CDR3 is CSSSLQRGETQYF. The CDR3 DNA is TGTTCCAGCAGTTTGCAGCGGGGCGAGACCCAGTACTTC.

This clonotype was observed many times. The CDR3 coding sequence is TGTGCCAGCAACATAGCAGGGGACACCGGGGAGCTGTTTTTT. Its translation is CASNIAGDTGELFF. This rearrangement joins TRBV6-1 to TRBJ2-2, with D possibly being TRBD1 (6 bases). The CDR3 has 14 residues. V lost 7 bases and J 3 bases, leaving 12 bases between the germline ends. CDR1 and CDR2 from the germline V gene are MNHNS and SASEGT.

The V gene is TRBV29-1, the J gene TRBJ2-7; 11 bases are a match to TRBD1. The V and J ends lost 6 bases and 3 bases, in that order; junction bases with no gene match: 4. CDR3 length: 13 residues. CDR1 SQVTM and CDR2 ANQGSEA come from the germline V gene. The CDR3 DNA is TGCAGCGTGGGGGGGACAGGGGGCTACGAGCAGTACTTC. This sequence encodes CSVGGTGGYEQYF.

The chain combines TRBV7-9 with TRBJ2-2; D call uncertain. Per the germline V gene, CDR1 is SEHNR and CDR2 is FQNEAQ (reference sequence). V was clipped by 1 base and J by 5 bases, with 8 bases between them. This CDR3 spans 14 amino acids. The CDR3 sequence is CASSLVASTGELFF. In DNA form, the CDR3 reads TGTGCCAGCAGCTTAGTGGCGTCTACCGGGGAGCTGTTTTTT.

This clonotype was detected only once. The rearrangement links TRBV19 to TRBJ1-5; 8 nucleotides line up with TRBD1. Trimming cost V 7 bases and J 2 bases; bases outside gene matches: 7. CDR1 LNHDA and CDR2 SQIVND come from the germline V gene (reference sequence). This CDR3 spans 15 amino acids. The CDR3 DNA is TGTGCCAGTACGCACGGGACAGGAGGCAATCAGCCCCAGCATTTT. Amino acid sequence: CASTHGTGGNQPQHF.